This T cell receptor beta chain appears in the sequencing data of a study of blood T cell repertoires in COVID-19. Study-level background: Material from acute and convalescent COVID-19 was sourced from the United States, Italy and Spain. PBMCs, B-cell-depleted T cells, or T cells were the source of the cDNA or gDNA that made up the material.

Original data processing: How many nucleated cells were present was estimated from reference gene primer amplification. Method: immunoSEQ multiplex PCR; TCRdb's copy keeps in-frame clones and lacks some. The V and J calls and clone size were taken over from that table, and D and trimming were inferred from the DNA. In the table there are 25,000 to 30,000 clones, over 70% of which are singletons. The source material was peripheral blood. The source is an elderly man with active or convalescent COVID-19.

The CDR3 nucleotides read TGTGCCAGCAGCTTGGCCCGGGCAGATACGCAGTATTTT. It encodes CASSLARADTQYF. V is TRBV5-4 and J is TRBJ2-3; no clear D gene. Germline V gives CDR1 SGHNT, CDR2 YYREEE (reference sequence). The V end lost 0 bases, the J end lost 4 bases, and 6 bases lay between the germline ends. The CDR3 is 13 residues long.